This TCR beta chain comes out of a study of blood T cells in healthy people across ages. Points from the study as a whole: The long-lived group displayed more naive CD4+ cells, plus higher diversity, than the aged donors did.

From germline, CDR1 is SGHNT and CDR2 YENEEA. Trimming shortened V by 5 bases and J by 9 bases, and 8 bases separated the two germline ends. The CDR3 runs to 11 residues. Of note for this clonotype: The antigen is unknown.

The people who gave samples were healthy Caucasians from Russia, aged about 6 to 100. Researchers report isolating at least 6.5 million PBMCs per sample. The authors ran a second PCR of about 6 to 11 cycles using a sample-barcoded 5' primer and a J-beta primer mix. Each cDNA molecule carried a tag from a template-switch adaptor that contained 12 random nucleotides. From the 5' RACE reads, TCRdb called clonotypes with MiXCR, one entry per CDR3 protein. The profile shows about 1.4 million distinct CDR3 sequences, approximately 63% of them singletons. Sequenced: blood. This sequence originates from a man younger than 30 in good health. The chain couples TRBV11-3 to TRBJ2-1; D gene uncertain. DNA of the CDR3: TGTGCCAGCAGCCATTCGAGTGAGCAGTTCTTC. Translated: CASSHSSEQFF.